The 10 T cell receptor beta chains reported below all come from one sample, sequenced in a study of blood T cell repertoires in COVID-19. Sequencing was performed with immunoSEQ multiplex PCR; in TCRdb, only in-frame clones are kept and a portion is missing. Here the sample spans 190,000 or so clones, approximately 90% being singletons. Sequencing was carried out using PBMCs or T cells enriched from blood (not recorded which). Source of these receptors: a woman between 25 and 40 years old who had recovered from COVID-19.

This clone was picked up a small number of times. V gene TRBV11-3 combines with J gene TRBJ2-5; 7 nucleotides line up with TRBD2. Germline loops: CDR1 SGHNT, CDR2 YENEEA. V was clipped by 1 base and J by 5 bases; unmatched bases: 7. The CDR3 length is 15 residues. CDR3 coding DNA: TGTGCCAGCAGCTTAGTGGCGGGAGTTCGGGAGACCCAGTACTTC. It yields the protein CASSLVAGVRETQYF.

CDR3 residues: CASSSLTGGGTEAFF. The CDR3, as DNA: TGTGCCAGCAGCTCCCTAACAGGGGGGGGCACTGAAGCTTTCTTT. This rearrangement joins TRBV7-8 to TRBJ1-1, with 8 bases aligning to TRBD1. The CDR3 has 15 amino acids. V gave up 4 bases and J gave up 4 bases; unmatched junction bases: 8. Germline lookup yields CDR1 SGHVS and CDR2 FQNEAQ.

The chain recombines TRBV29-1 with TRBJ2-7; 11 bases align to TRBD2. Germline V gene data show CDR1 as SQVTM and CDR2 as ANQGSEA. The CDR3 totals 14 residues. The V segment lost 6 bases and the J segment 2 bases; nucleotides outside the gene matches: 6. CDR3 DNA: TGCAGCGTGACGGGACTAGCGGAGACCTACGAGCAGTACTTC. Protein sequence: CSVTGLAETYEQYF.

The chain couples TRBV7-3 to TRBJ1-1; TRBD1 agrees at 9 bases. CDR3 length equals 15 residues. The junction had 10 bases not matched to a gene; V was cut back by 5 bases and J by 6 bases. Germline loops: CDR1 SGHTA, CDR2 FQGTGA. CDR3 in amino acids: CASSPRDRDIAEAFF. Written as DNA, the CDR3 is TGTGCCAGCAGCCCCCGGGACAGGGATATCGCTGAAGCTTTCTTT.

CDR3: CASSIRGQATPLYNEQFF. CDR3 sequence (DNA): TGTGCCAGCAGCATAAGGGGACAGGCCACTCCATTGTACAATGAGCAGTTCTTC. The V gene is TRBV7-3, the J gene TRBJ2-1, with 8 nucleotides matching TRBD1. Trimming cost V 5 bases and J 4 bases; bases outside gene matches: 16. CDR3 length: 18 residues. The germline CDR1 and CDR2 sequences are SGHTA and FQGTGA.

V gene TRBV6-5 combines with J gene TRBJ1-2; TRBD1 aligns across 7 bases. V gave up 6 bases and J gave up 0 bases; unmatched junction bases: 4. The CDR3 extends over 14 amino acids. Per germline, CDR1 MNHEY and CDR2 SVGAGI. CDR3 DNA: TGTGCCAGCAGGCCAGGGGGGTCTAACTATGGCTACACCTTC. Its protein is CASRPGGSNYGYTF.

This clone appeared a single time. The chain has TRBV27 and TRBJ1-2; tentative D call: TRBD1 (6 bases). Trimming shortened V by 5 bases and J by 4 bases, and 17 bases separated the two germline ends. The CDR3 loop spans 15 amino acids. From germline, CDR1 is MNHEY and CDR2 SMNVEV (reference sequence). The CDR3 sequence is CASSPQLTGIYGYTF. CDR3 DNA: TGTGCCAGCAGTCCCCAGCTAACAGGGATCTATGGCTACACCTTC.

The chain joins TRBV12-3 or TRBV12-4 to TRBJ1-2; D remains ambiguous. The V end was cut by 6 bases, the J end by 8 bases, with 13 bases between. CDR3 length equals 12 residues. The CDR3 DNA reads TGTGCCAGCAGACCCTCGCGGGCCGGCTACACCTTC. Protein sequence: CASRPSRAGYTF.

This clone was recorded only once. CDR3: CASSLSRVEQFF. The CDR3 DNA reads as TGTGCCAGCAGCTTAAGCAGGGTTGAGCAGTTCTTC. V and J are TRBV7-2 and TRBJ2-1, with D possibly being TRBD1 (5 bases). CDR3 size: 12 residues. Trimming stripped 2 bases from V and 9 bases from J, with 8 bases between. Germline V gene data show CDR1 as SGHTA and CDR2 as FQGNSA.

With respect to this clone: Additional DNA sequences in this sample encode the identical CDR3. V is TRBV18 and J is TRBJ1-1, with D uncertain. The germline V and J ends were trimmed by 2 bases and 1 base, with 8 bases remaining between them. The CDR3 has 14 amino acids. CDR1 is KGHSH, CDR2 LQKENI, per germline. CDR3 residues: CASSPITRNTEAFF. The CDR3 DNA follows: TGTGCCAGCTCACCAATAACCAGGAACACTGAAGCTTTCTTT.